This passage covers 29 T cell receptor beta chains from one sample sequenced in a study of blood T cell repertoires in COVID-19. The method was immunoSEQ multiplex PCR; TCRdb's version includes in-frame clones alone and lacks a portion of them. The repertoire holds about 120,000 clones, about 85% seen once, with roughly a tenth in the top ten. The sequenced sample consisted of peripheral blood. The receptors were sampled from a man older than 75 with acute or convalescent COVID-19.

This chain joins TRBV12-5 and TRBJ2-2, with 7 bases identical to TRBD1. The germline V gene encodes CDR1 LGHNT and CDR2 FRNRAP. The junction had 4 bases not matched to a gene; V was cut back by 4 bases and J by 2 bases. The CDR3 length is 15 residues. In DNA, the CDR3 is TGTGCTAGTGGTTCCGGACAGGCAAACACCGGGGAGCTGTTTTTT. This encodes CASGSGQANTGELFF.

V usage is TRBV5-1 and J usage is TRBJ1-6, with D possibly TRBD1 on 6 matching bases. The germline gives CDR1 SGHRS, CDR2 YFSETQ. V was shortened by 0 bases and J by 5 bases, with 6 bases between the two germline ends. The CDR3 totals 14 residues. This CDR3 is CASSLAGDNSPLHF. The CDR3, as DNA: TGCGCCAGCAGCTTGGCAGGGGATAATTCACCCCTCCACTTT.

This chain links TRBV19 with TRBJ1-2; a possible D gene is TRBD1 (5 bases). The CDR3 consists of 14 residues. The germline gives CDR1 LNHDA, CDR2 SQIVND (reference sequence). Trimming took 6 bases from V and 0 from J, leaving 11 bases between them. The CDR3 DNA reads as TGTGCCAGTAGAGGCGGACAAACTAACTATGGCTACACCTTC. It is translated as CASRGGQTNYGYTF.

The V and J genes are TRBV7-9 and TRBJ1-2; 7 nucleotides line up with TRBD1. The germline V gene encodes CDR1 SEHNR and CDR2 FQNEAQ (reference sequence). V lost 5 bases and J lost 5; bases outside the gene matches: 2. The CDR3 is made up of 12 amino acids. The CDR3 is CASSKTGYGYTF. The DNA of the CDR3 is TGTGCCAGCAGCAAGACAGGGTATGGCTACACCTTC.

The chain carries TRBV6-2 or TRBV6-3 and TRBJ1-1; D is perhaps TRBD1 (5 bases). Per germline, CDR1 MNHEY and CDR2 SVGEGT. V shed 2 bases and J shed 3 bases, with 7 bases lying between them. This CDR3 has 13 amino acids. This chain's CDR3 is CASSYDSYTEAFF. The CDR3 bases are TGTGCCAGCAGTTACGACAGCTACACTGAAGCTTTCTTT.

The V and J genes are TRBV5-5 and TRBJ1-2; D unresolved. The ends were cut back, 0 bases at V and 4 bases at J, with 10 bases in the middle. The CDR3 runs 14 residues. Looked up from germline, CDR1 is SGHKS and CDR2 is YYEKEE (reference sequence). CDR3 bases: TGTGCCAGCAGCTTGGCAGCGCCTGGCTATGGCTACACCTTC. Its protein is CASSLAAPGYGYTF. Full variable domain (rest looked up from reference TRBV5-5 and TRBJ1-2): DAGVTQSPTHLIKTRGQQVTLRCSPISGHKSVSWYQQVLGQGPQFIFQYYEKEERGRGNFPDRFSARQFPNYSSELNVNALLLGDSALYLCASSLAAPGYGYTFGSGTRLTVV.

In its sample, this clone was seen once. The rearrangement links TRBV10-1 to TRBJ1-5, with D possibly being TRBD1 (5 bases). Trimming left V 4 bases short and J 7 bases short, with 11 bases between. Germline values: CDR1 WNHNN, CDR2 SYGVQD (reference sequence). The CDR3 has 13 residues. The DNA of the CDR3 is TGCGCCAGCAGTGCCGGGAGGGGACAGCCCCAGCATTTT. This translates into CASSAGRGQPQHF.

This chain connects TRBV7-5 to TRBJ2-4; the table's D call, TRBD1, was not checked against the DNA. TRBV7-5 is deemed a pseudogene. This CDR3 is 19 amino acids long. In DNA form, the CDR3 reads TGTGCCAGAAGCCCCCCCCCGGGACAGGGGATCTTAGCCAAAAACATTCAGTACTTC. It specifies CARSPPPGQGILAKNIQYF.

This chain connects TRBV7-9 to TRBJ1-3; 7 bases agree with TRBD1. V was clipped by 4 bases and J by 4 bases; unmatched bases: 10. The germline gives CDR1 SEHNR, CDR2 FQNEAQ (reference sequence). The CDR3 consists of 16 residues. The CDR3 is CASSSTDREGGNTIYF. As DNA, the CDR3 is TGTGCCAGCAGCTCAACCGACAGGGAAGGGGGAAACACCATATATTTT.

V and J are TRBV23-1 and TRBJ1-1, with 7 bases identical to TRBD1. TRBV23-1 is designated an ORF whose function remains uncertain. The V and J ends lost 2 bases and 4 bases, in that order; junction bases with no gene match: 7. The CDR3 loop spans 15 amino acids. Here the CDR3 DNA reads TGCGCCAGCAGTCAAAGGGGGCAGGTACCCACTGAAGCTTTCTTT. Protein sequence: CASSQRGQVPTEAFF.

The chain joins TRBV12-3 or TRBV12-4 to TRBJ2-5; no reliable D call. The CDR3 has 12 amino acids. Trimming removed 6 bases at V and 5 bases at J, with 10 bases between. The CDR3 nucleotides read TGTGCCAGCAGGGCTAGTGCGGAGACCCAGTACTTC. Amino acids: CASRASAETQYF.

The chain combines TRBV5-4 with TRBJ1-5, with 11 bases fitting TRBD1. CDR1 and CDR2 (germline): SGHNT, YYREEE (reference sequence). The CDR3 has 16 residues. J was trimmed by 4 bases and V by 3 bases; bases with no gene match: 6. CDR3 protein: CASSSTGQGDNQPQHF. DNA of the CDR3: TGTGCCAGCAGCTCAACGGGACAGGGGGATAATCAGCCCCAGCATTTT.

In DNA form, the CDR3 reads TGTGCCATCAGTCGCGACAGCCTCATGAACACTGAAGCTTTCTTT. The encoded protein is CAISRDSLMNTEAFF. The chain employs TRBV10-3 and TRBJ1-1; weak D call: TRBD1 (5 bases). Per germline, CDR1 ENHRY and CDR2 SYGVKD. Trimming removed 5 bases at V and 0 bases at J, with 13 bases between. This CDR3 has 15 residues.

The V gene is TRBV11-3, the J gene TRBJ1-4, with D maybe TRBD1 (6 bases). Per germline, CDR1 SGHNT and CDR2 YENEEA. The CDR3 is 15 amino acids. Trimming removed 4 bases at V and 6 bases at J, with 15 bases between. The CDR3 DNA reads as TGTGCCAGCAGCTCCGGACAGACAAAGCATGAAAAACTGTTTTTT. Translation: CASSSGQTKHEKLFF. Full variable domain (outside the CDR3, taken from reference TRBV11-3 and TRBJ1-4): EAGVVQSPRYKIIEKKQPVAFWCNPISGHNTLYWYLQNLGQGPELLIRYENEEAVDDSQLPKDRFSAERLKGVDSTLKIQPAELGDSAVYLCASSSGQTKHEKLFFGSGTQLSVL.

This clone appeared a single time. V usage is TRBV5-6 and J usage is TRBJ2-7, with D perhaps TRBD2 (6 bases). CDR1 and CDR2 from the germline V gene are SGHDT and YYEEEE. Between the trimmed V and J ends, which lost 0 bases and 6 bases, there was a span of 10 bases. The CDR3 has 13 amino acids. CDR3 DNA sequence: TGTGCCAGCAGCTTGGCCCTGGGAGGCGAGCAGTACTTC. This translates into CASSLALGGEQYF.

The chain uses TRBV2 and TRBJ2-5; maybe TRBD1 (5 bases). The CDR3 consists of 13 residues. Trimming took off 4 bases at V and 3 bases at J, with 9 bases between the two ends. Per germline, CDR1 SNHLY and CDR2 FYNNEI. CDR3: CASSGFREETQYF. The DNA of the CDR3 is TGTGCCAGCAGTGGGTTCAGGGAAGAGACCCAGTACTTC.

Comment on this clone: One junction end does not reproduce the germline sequence, and a read error may be involved. The chain has TRBV28 and TRBJ1-2; 11 bases are shared with TRBD1. Looked up from germline, CDR1 is MDHEN and CDR2 is SYDVKM. The CDR3 contains 15 residues. The CDR3 sequence: CASSTGQGANYGYTF. The CDR3 DNA reads as TGTGCCAGCAGTACCGGACAGGGGGCTAATTATGGCTACACCTTC.

The CDR3 here is CASSADRGQETQYF. The CDR3 region has the DNA TGTGCCAGCAGTGCCGACAGGGGGCAGGAGACCCAGTACTTC. The V gene is TRBV2, the J gene TRBJ2-5, with 10 bases fitting TRBD1. With V trimmed by 4 bases and J by 5 bases, 4 bases remained unmatched. The germline V gene encodes CDR1 SNHLY and CDR2 FYNNEI. The length of the CDR3 is 14 residues.

This clone was observed a single time. This chain uses TRBV18 with TRBJ1-2, with 10 bases lining up with TRBD1. The J segment lost 4 bases and the V segment lost 0 bases, leaving 8 bases of the junction unmatched. This CDR3 is built from 17 residues. Germline loops: CDR1 KGHSH, CDR2 LQKENI. CDR3: CASSPPSRQGASYGYTF. CDR3 DNA: TGTGCCAGCTCACCACCTTCCAGACAGGGGGCATCCTATGGCTACACCTTC.

The rearrangement uses TRBV7-6 and TRBJ1-1; 10 nucleotides match TRBD1. Trimming took 5 bases from V and 1 from J; bases not matched to a gene: 4. Looked up from germline, CDR1 is SGHVS and CDR2 is FNYEAQ. This CDR3 has 15 amino acids. CDR3 nucleotide sequence: TGTGCCAGCAGCCCCGGGACAGGGGCGAACACTGAAGCTTTCTTT. The encoded protein is CASSPGTGANTEAFF.

Only one count was recorded for this clone. The chain joins TRBV27 to TRBJ1-2; possible D gene TRBD1, 5 bases. The V end was cut by 5 bases, the J end by 2 bases, with 9 bases between. Germline loops: CDR1 MNHEY, CDR2 SMNVEV (reference sequence). CDR3 size: 13 residues. The CDR3 coding sequence is TGTGCCAGCAGTACCAGGGCAAACTATGGCTACACCTTC. This gives the protein CASSTRANYGYTF.

The V gene is TRBV5-1, the J gene TRBJ2-1; 7 bases are a match to TRBD1. With 3 bases clipped from V and 5 bases from J, the junction kept 8 bases outside the gene matches. The CDR3 consists of 15 residues. The germline V gene has CDR1 SGHRS and CDR2 YFSETQ. CDR3 in DNA: TGCGCCAGCAGCTCCTGGGGGCAGGGGGACAATGAGCAGTTCTTC. Its translation: CASSSWGQGDNEQFF.

The chain links TRBV7-6 to TRBJ2-7; TRBD1 matches 7 bases. There are 14 residues in the CDR3. The trim removed 5 bases at V and 2 bases at J, leaving 6 bases unmatched. Looked up from germline, CDR1 is SGHVS and CDR2 is FNYEAQ. CDR3 region: CASSGGQPPYEQYF. The CDR3 region has the DNA TGTGCCAGCAGCGGGGGACAGCCACCCTACGAGCAGTACTTC.

This clone was seen only once. The V and J genes are TRBV3-1 (or the pseudogene TRBV3-2) and TRBJ1-1; perhaps TRBD1 as D (5 bases). Trimming took 1 base from V and 1 from J, leaving 7 bases between them. This CDR3 comprises 14 residues. Germline V gives CDR1 LGHDT, CDR2 YNNKEL (reference sequence). DNA for the CDR3: TGTGCCAGCAGCCAAGGGACATGGAACACTGAAGCTTTCTTT. Protein product: CASSQGTWNTEAFF.

The chain is built from TRBV20-1 and TRBJ1-3; D gene ambiguous. This CDR3 comprises 11 residues. Trimming removed 6 bases at V and 4 bases at J, with 7 bases between. Germline CDR1 and CDR2: DFQATT and SNEGSKA (reference sequence). The CDR3 nucleotides are TGCAGTGCCAGGTCGGGAAACACCATATATTTT. Translation gives CSARSGNTIYF.

The gene calls are TRBV5-1 and TRBJ1-4; unclear D gene. The CDR3 has 12 amino acids. Germline V gives CDR1 SGHRS, CDR2 YFSETQ. Trimming pared 3 bases from V and 8 bases from J, leaving 8 bases between. Written as DNA, the CDR3 is TGCGCCAGCAGCTGGGAGGGAGAAAAACTGTTTTTT. This gives the protein CASSWEGEKLFF.

The chain joins TRBV10-3 to TRBJ2-2; D might be TRBD2 (6 bases). V lost 3 bases and J lost 0, with 8 bases in between. CDR1 and CDR2 from the germline V gene are ENHRY and SYGVKD. The CDR3 runs to 15 residues. CDR3 nucleotides: TGTGCCATCAGTGAAGCGGGCGCGAACACCGGGGAGCTGTTTTTT. Translating gives CAISEAGANTGELFF.

The chain uses TRBV11-2 and TRBJ2-6, with a possible D match to TRBD1 (6 bases). Trimming left V 0 bases short and J 4 bases short, with 13 bases between. The CDR3 is 17 amino acids. Germline V lookup: CDR1 SGHAT, CDR2 FQNNGV. The CDR3 bases are TGTGCCAGCAGCTTAGATCCGACAGGCGCCGGGGCCAACGTCCTGACTTTC. Protein: CASSLDPTGAGANVLTF.

This rearrangement joins TRBV10-3 to TRBJ2-3; possible D gene TRBD2, 5 bases. Germline V lookup: CDR1 ENHRY, CDR2 SYGVKD. The CDR3 is 14 amino acids. Trimming cost V 0 bases and J 7 bases, with 11 bases left between them. Here the CDR3 DNA reads TGTGCCATCAGTGAGTCTGCAGGAGGAAATACGCAGTATTTT. It codes for CAISESAGGNTQYF.